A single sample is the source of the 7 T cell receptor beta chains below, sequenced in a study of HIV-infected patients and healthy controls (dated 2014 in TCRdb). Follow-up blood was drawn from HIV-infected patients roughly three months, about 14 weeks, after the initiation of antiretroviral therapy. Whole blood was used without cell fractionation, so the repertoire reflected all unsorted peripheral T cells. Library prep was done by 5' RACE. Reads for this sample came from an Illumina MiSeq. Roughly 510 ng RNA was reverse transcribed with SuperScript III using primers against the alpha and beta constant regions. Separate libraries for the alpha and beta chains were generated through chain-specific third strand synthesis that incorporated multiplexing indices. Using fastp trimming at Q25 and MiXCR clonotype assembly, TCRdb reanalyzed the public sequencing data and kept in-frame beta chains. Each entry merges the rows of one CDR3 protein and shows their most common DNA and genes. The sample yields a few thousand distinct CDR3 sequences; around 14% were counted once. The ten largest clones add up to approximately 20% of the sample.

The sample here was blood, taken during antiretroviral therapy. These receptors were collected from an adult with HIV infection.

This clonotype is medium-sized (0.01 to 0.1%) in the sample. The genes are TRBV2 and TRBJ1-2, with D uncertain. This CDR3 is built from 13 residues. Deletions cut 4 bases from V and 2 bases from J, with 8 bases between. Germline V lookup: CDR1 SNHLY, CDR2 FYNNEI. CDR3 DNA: TGTGCCAGCAGTGGTACGAAAAACTATGGCTACACCTTC. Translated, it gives CASSGTKNYGYTF. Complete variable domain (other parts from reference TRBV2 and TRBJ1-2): EPEVTQTPSHQVTQMGQEVILRCVPISNHLYFYWYRQILGQKVEFLVSFYNNEISEKSEIFDDQFSVERPDGSNFTLKIRSTKLEDSAMYFCASSGTKNYGYTFGSGTRLTVV.

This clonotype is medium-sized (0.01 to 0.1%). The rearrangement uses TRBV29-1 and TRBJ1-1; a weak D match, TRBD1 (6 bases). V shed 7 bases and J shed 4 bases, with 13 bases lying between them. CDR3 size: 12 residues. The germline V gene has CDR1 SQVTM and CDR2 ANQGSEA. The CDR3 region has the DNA TGCAGCGCCGGTACAGGGATCACTGAAGCTTTCTTT. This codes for CSAGTGITEAFF. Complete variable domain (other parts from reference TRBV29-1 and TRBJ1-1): SAVISQKPSRDICQRGTSLTIQCQVDSQVTMMFWYRQQPGQSLTLIATANQGSEATYESGFVIDKFPISRPNLTFSTLTVSNMSPEDSSIYLCSAGTGITEAFFGQGTRLTVV.

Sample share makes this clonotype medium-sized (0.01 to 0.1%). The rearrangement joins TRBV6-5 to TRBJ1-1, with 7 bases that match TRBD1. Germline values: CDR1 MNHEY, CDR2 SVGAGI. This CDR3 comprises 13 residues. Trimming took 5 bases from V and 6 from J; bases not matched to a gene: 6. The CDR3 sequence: CASSRQGGAEAFF. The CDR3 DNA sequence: TGTGCCAGCAGTCGACAGGGTGGAGCTGAAGCTTTCTTT.

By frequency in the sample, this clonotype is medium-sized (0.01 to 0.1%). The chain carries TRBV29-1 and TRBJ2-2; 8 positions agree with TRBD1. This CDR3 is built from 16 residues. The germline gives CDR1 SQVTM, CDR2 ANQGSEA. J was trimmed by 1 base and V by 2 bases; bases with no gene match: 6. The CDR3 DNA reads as TGCAGCGTTGAACCCACCGGGACAGGGAACACCGGGGAGCTGTTTTTT. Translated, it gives CSVEPTGTGNTGELFF.

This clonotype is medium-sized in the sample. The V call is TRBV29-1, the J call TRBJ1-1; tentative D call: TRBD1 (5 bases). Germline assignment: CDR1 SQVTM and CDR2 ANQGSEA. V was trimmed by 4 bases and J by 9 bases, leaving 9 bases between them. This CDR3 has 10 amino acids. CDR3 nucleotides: TGCAGCGTTGTCCCGGGGCAAGCTTTCTTT. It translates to CSVVPGQAFF. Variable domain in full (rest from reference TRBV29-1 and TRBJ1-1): SAVISQKPSRDICQRGTSLTIQCQVDSQVTMMFWYRQQPGQSLTLIATANQGSEATYESGFVIDKFPISRPNLTFSTLTVSNMSPEDSSIYLCSVVPGQAFFGQGTRLTVV.

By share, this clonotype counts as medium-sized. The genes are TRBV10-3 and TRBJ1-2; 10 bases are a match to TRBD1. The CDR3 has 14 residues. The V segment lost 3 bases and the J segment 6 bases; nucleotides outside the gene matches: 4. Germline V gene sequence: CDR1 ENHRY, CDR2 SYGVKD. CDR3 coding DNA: TGTGCCATCAGTGACCCCGGGACAGGGGATGGCTACACCTTC. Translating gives CAISDPGTGDGYTF.

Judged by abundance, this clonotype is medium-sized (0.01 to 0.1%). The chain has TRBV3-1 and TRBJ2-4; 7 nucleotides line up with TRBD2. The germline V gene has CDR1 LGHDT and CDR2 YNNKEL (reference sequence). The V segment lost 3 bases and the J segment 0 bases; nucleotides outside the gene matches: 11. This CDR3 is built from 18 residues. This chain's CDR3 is CASSQGRGTKGAKNIQYF. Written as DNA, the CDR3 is TGTGCCAGCAGCCAGGGTCGAGGGACTAAAGGAGCCAAAAACATTCAGTACTTC.